These 13 T cell receptor beta chains were all obtained from the same sample, sequenced in a study of blood T cell repertoires in COVID-19. Data came from immunoSEQ multiplex PCR; TCRdb stores just in-frame clones and leaves some out. The data show 60,000 to 65,000 clones, with about 76% seen just once and around 50% held by the top ten. Sequencing was carried out using peripheral blood. These receptor sequences come from an elderly woman with acute or convalescent COVID-19.

This clone was recorded a few times. This rearrangement joins TRBV29-1 to TRBJ2-7, with D possibly matching TRBD2 (6 bases). This CDR3 region has 11 residues. The V and J ends lost 7 bases and 5 bases respectively, with 12 bases between them. Germline CDR1 and CDR2: SQVTM and ANQGSEA. CDR3 sequence reads: CSATSSDEQYF. As DNA, the CDR3 is TGCAGCGCCACTAGCAGTGACGAGCAGTACTTC.

The chain uses TRBV27 and TRBJ1-6, with TRBD1 as a possible D gene (5 bases). Trimming took off 3 bases at V and 7 bases at J, with 13 bases between the two ends. CDR3 size: 15 residues. Germline V gene lookup returns CDR1 MNHEY and CDR2 SMNVEV (reference sequence). The CDR3 DNA reads as TGTGCCAGCAGTTTGGGGGGGTTCCAAAATTCACCCCTCCACTTT. Amino acids: CASSLGGFQNSPLHF.

The chain employs TRBV5-1 and TRBJ2-5; 8 positions agree with TRBD2. Looked up from germline, CDR1 is SGHRS and CDR2 is YFSETQ. The CDR3 runs 19 residues. V shed 0 bases and J 6 bases; nucleotides not matched to a gene: 19. The CDR3: CASSLAEVSGAPRLKTQYF. The CDR3 region has the DNA TGCGCCAGCAGCTTGGCCGAGGTTAGCGGGGCCCCCCGGCTTAAGACCCAGTACTTC.

The chain employs TRBV5-1 and TRBJ2-1, with 9 bases matching TRBD2. This CDR3 has 16 amino acids. Per the germline V gene, CDR1 is SGHRS and CDR2 is YFSETQ. V gave up 0 bases and J gave up 4 bases; unmatched junction bases: 5. This CDR3 is CASSLGLSGSYNEQFF. The CDR3 DNA follows: TGCGCCAGCAGCTTGGGACTTAGCGGGAGTTACAATGAGCAGTTCTTC. The full variable domain, rest sourced from reference TRBV5-1 and TRBJ2-1, is KAGVTQTPRYLIKTRGQQVTLSCSPISGHRSVSWYQQTPGQGLQFLFEYFSETQRNKGNFPGRFSGRQFSNSRSEMNVSTLELGDSALYLCASSLGLSGSYNEQFFGPGTRLTVL.

The chain has TRBV28 and TRBJ2-1, with 14 bases aligning to TRBD2. Germline V gives CDR1 MDHEN, CDR2 SYDVKM. CDR3 length: 16 amino acids. With 5 bases clipped from V and 4 bases from J, the junction kept 4 bases outside the gene matches. CDR3 amino acids: CASSGLAGGQYNEQFF. The CDR3 region has the DNA TGTGCCAGCAGTGGACTAGCGGGAGGCCAATACAATGAGCAGTTCTTC.

The chain has TRBV2 and TRBJ2-1; 12 positions match TRBD2. Germline V CDR1 and CDR2: SNHLY, FYNNEI. J was trimmed by 4 bases and V by 6 bases; bases with no gene match: 4. The CDR3 is 15 residues long. The DNA for the CDR3 is TGTGCCAGCAGCGGGGGACTAGCGGGTTACAATGAGCAGTTCTTC. The encoded protein is CASSGGLAGYNEQFF.

The J gene is TRBJ2-1, the V gene TRBV28, with TRBD2 matching over 7 bases. The CDR3 sequence is 15 residues long. J gave up 3 bases and V 5 bases, and 7 bases lay outside the gene matches. Germline assignment: CDR1 MDHEN and CDR2 SYDVKM. The CDR3: CASSPSTSVYNEQFF. CDR3 DNA: TGTGCCAGCAGTCCATCCACTAGCGTCTACAATGAGCAGTTCTTC.

This clone has a handful of counts. This chain joins TRBV18 and TRBJ2-7; D unresolved. Germline V lookup: CDR1 KGHSH, CDR2 LQKENI. The CDR3 runs 16 residues. V lost 0 bases and J lost 0, with 12 bases in between. The CDR3 region is CASSPPSLGSSYEQYF. Written as DNA, the CDR3 is TGTGCCAGCTCACCACCGTCATTGGGCAGCTCCTACGAGCAGTACTTC.

The CDR3 spells CALVLTSGRSKHPETQYF. CDR3 nucleotide sequence: TGTGCCCTCGTGCTTACTAGCGGGAGGTCTAAGCACCCAGAGACCCAGTACTTC. This chain joins TRBV5-3 and TRBJ2-5, with TRBD2 matching 12 bases. TRBV5-3 is flagged as an ORF with uncertain function. CDR3 size: 18 residues. Losses at the gene ends were 10 bases for V and 4 bases for J; bases not matched to a gene: 20.

The chain has TRBV3-1 (or the pseudogene TRBV3-2) and TRBJ2-7; possibly TRBD1 for D (6 bases). The V gene's germline CDR1 is LGHDT and CDR2 YNNKEL (reference sequence). V was cut by 3 bases and J by 4 bases, with 13 bases left in between. The CDR3 length is 14 residues. The CDR3 DNA reads TGTGCCAGCAGCCAGCAGGGGTCAGCGTACGAGCAGTACTTC. Translating it yields CASSQQGSAYEQYF.

The gene calls are TRBV28 and TRBJ1-3; tentatively, D is TRBD1 (6 bases). CDR3 size: 15 residues. CDR1 MDHEN and CDR2 SYDVKM come from the germline V gene. Trimming took off 4 bases at V and 4 bases at J, with 14 bases between the two ends. In DNA form, the CDR3 reads TGTGCCAGCAGTTCCGGGACATTGCAGGGAAACACCATATATTTT. Its translation: CASSSGTLQGNTIYF.

This chain joins TRBV11-2 and TRBJ2-5; TRBD2 aligns across 10 bases. The CDR3 is 14 amino acids. V gave up 2 bases and J gave up 4 bases; unmatched junction bases: 1. Germline V gene sequence: CDR1 SGHAT, CDR2 FQNNGV. The CDR3: CASSLIAGGETQYF. CDR3 coding DNA: TGTGCCAGCAGCTTAATAGCGGGAGGAGAGACCCAGTACTTC.

This chain uses TRBV11-2 with TRBJ2-1, with 8 bases lining up with TRBD2. The CDR3 covers 14 residues. The V gene's germline CDR1 is SGHAT and CDR2 FQNNGV. Trimming took 7 bases from V and 7 from J; bases not matched to a gene: 9. As DNA, the CDR3 is TGTGCCAGCAACATAGCGGGAACGGGGAATGAGCAGTTCTTC. Translation: CASNIAGTGNEQFF.